This T cell receptor beta chain is from a study of T cell changes during pregnancy in multiple sclerosis. V was pared by 7 bases and J by 4 bases, with 4 bases of the junction left unmatched. CDR3 length: 14 amino acids. Germline assignment: CDR1 LGHNA and CDR2 YNFKEQ. The method was immunoSEQ multiplex PCR; TCRdb's version includes in-frame clones alone and lacks a portion of them. The table lists 40,000 to 60,000 clones, more than 90% of them singletons. The source was CD4+ T cells from peripheral blood mononuclear cells, collected before pregnancy. This clonotype was obtained from a female donor with multiple sclerosis, enrolled in a pregnancy study. The chain combines TRBV4-2 with TRBJ2-1, with 10 bases identical to TRBD1. CDR3 loop: CASNRQGAYNEQFF. CDR3 nucleotide sequence: TGTGCCAGCAACCGACAGGGGGCTTACAATGAGCAGTTCTTC.